These 7 T cell receptor beta chains came from one sample sequenced in a study of regulatory T cells in long-lasting Graves disease. Both iRepertoire HTBI primers and Arm-PCR of CDR3 regions were used to build the TCR beta libraries. TCRdb itself ran the multiplex PCR reads through MiXCR, one entry per CDR3 protein. The profile covers around 420,000 distinct CDR3 sequences, with roughly 15% appearing a single time and approximately 7.8% taken by the ten largest. Specified time point: newly diagnosed GD, antithyroid drugs for less than 3 months. With RNA extracted from PBMCs as input, the TCR library was made. The sample was also linked to a second study, of T cells in Graves' hyperthyroidism and ophthalmopathy.

The sample in question was peripheral blood mononuclear cells (PBMCs), obtained at new diagnosis, from a patient treated with antithyroid drugs. The receptors were sampled from a woman between 40 and 55 years old with Graves disease.

This clonotype was counted many times. The chain has TRBV27 and TRBJ2-7; D remains ambiguous. This CDR3 spans 14 amino acids. Deletions cut 3 bases from V and 1 base from J, with 10 bases between. In germline, CDR1 is MNHEY, CDR2 SMNVEV (reference sequence). The CDR3 spells CASSFSTRSYEQYF. For the CDR3, the DNA is TGTGCCAGCAGTTTTAGTACGCGGTCCTACGAGCAGTACTTC.

As regards this clonotype: Being one base from a much bigger clone, this may be a read error. The CDR3 DNA is TGTGCCAGCAGCAAGGGACAGGGGAACACCGGGGAGCTGTTTTTT. Protein: CASSKGQGNTGELFF. The V call is TRBV6-1, the J call TRBJ2-2, with 9 bases that match TRBD1. The CDR3 is made up of 15 amino acids. Trimming cost V 6 bases and J 1 base; bases outside gene matches: 3. From germline, CDR1 is MNHNS and CDR2 SASEGT.

This clonotype was seen a handful of times. The chain employs TRBV7-9 and TRBJ2-3; 11 positions agree with TRBD2. The CDR3 has 16 residues. The V and J ends lost 5 bases and 2 bases, in that order; junction bases with no gene match: 6. CDR1 is SEHNR and CDR2 is FQNEAQ in the germline V gene (reference sequence). CDR3 nucleotide sequence: TGTGCCAGCAGCCCGGGGACTAGCGGCCTCACAGATACGCAGTATTTT. Translated: CASSPGTSGLTDTQYF.

This clonotype was observed at least ten times. The V and J genes are TRBV10-3 and TRBJ1-4; no definite D call. Germline lookup yields CDR1 ENHRY and CDR2 SYGVKD. The V end lost 3 bases, the J end lost 4 bases, and 6 bases lay between the germline ends. The CDR3 contains 13 residues. The CDR3 DNA follows: TGTGCCATCAGTGAAGGAAATAATGAAAAACTGTTTTTT. Encoded protein: CAISEGNNEKLFF.

This clonotype was counted many times. The chain has TRBV28 and TRBJ1-6; tentatively, D is TRBD1 (6 bases). V lost 5 bases, J lost 7 bases, and 15 bases lay in between. Germline V gene sequence: CDR1 MDHEN, CDR2 SYDVKM. This CDR3 has 15 residues. The chain's CDR3 is CASSPGDRYNSPLHF. In DNA form, the CDR3 reads TGTGCCAGCAGTCCAGGGGATCGTTACAATTCACCCCTCCACTTT.

In its sample, this clonotype was seen a few times. This may come from a read error, since a much larger clone is one base off. The gene calls are TRBV11-2 and TRBJ2-1; 7 positions agree with TRBD2. Per germline, CDR1 SGHAT and CDR2 FQNNGV. CDR3 length: 15 residues. The CDR3 coding sequence is TGTGCCAGCAGCTTATACGGGGGGAGTAACAATGGGCAGTTCTTC. Translation gives CASSLYGGSNNGQFF.

This clonotype was detected many times. The chain carries TRBV6-5 and TRBJ1-6; D might be TRBD1 (6 bases). Trimming removed 3 bases from V and 7 bases from J, with 10 bases in between. From germline, CDR1 is MNHEY and CDR2 SVGAGI. The CDR3 is 14 residues long. CDR3 region: CASSYGQQNSPLHF. The CDR3 DNA reads TGTGCCAGCAGTTATGGACAGCAAAATTCACCCCTCCACTTT.